This T cell receptor beta chain is drawn from a study of blood T cell repertoires in COVID-19. Study background: Samples came from the United States, Italy and Spain, spanning acute and convalescent COVID-19. Sources were T cells, B-cell-depleted T cells, or PBMCs; the material itself was cDNA or gDNA.

Original methodology: Amplifying reference gene primers gave estimates of nucleated cell counts. Measured with immunoSEQ multiplex PCR; TCRdb has only the in-frame clones, and not every one. From that table come the V and J calls and clone size; the DNA was used to work out D and trimming. Here the sample spans about 100,000 clones, about 85% being singletons. Trimming took 2 bases from V and 5 from J; bases not matched to a gene: 4. This CDR3 spans 15 amino acids. CDR1 and CDR2 from the germline V gene are WNHNN and SYGVQD (reference sequence). The receptor was derived from a woman in her 70s with active or convalescent COVID-19. The chain is built from TRBV10-1 and TRBJ2-1, with 9 positions matching TRBD1. Sequencing used peripheral blood. CDR3 residues: CASSEGGTGNNEQFF. The CDR3 region has the DNA TGCGCCAGCAGTGAGGGGGGGACAGGGAACAATGAGCAGTTCTTC.